This record concerns one TCR beta chain sequence. The sample comes from a study of OX40 agonist ivuxolimab in advanced cancers. The CDR3 is made up of 11 amino acids. V shed 3 bases and J shed 4 bases, with 3 bases lying between them. In germline, CDR1 is SNHLY, CDR2 FYNNEI. Clones were read by immunoSEQ multiplex PCR, and TCRdb kept only the in-frame ones, dropping some. The sample contains roughly 80,000 clones, around 86% of which appear only once. The starting material was CD4+ or CD8+ T cells sorted from blood, obtained in a trial of the OX40 agonist ivuxolimab. This rearrangement joins TRBV2 to TRBJ1-2; D unresolved. The receptor comes from an adult with an advanced solid tumor such as melanoma, head and neck, liver or kidney cancer. CDR3 in DNA: TGTGCCAGCAGTGAGACCTATGGCTACACCTTC. Translated: CASSETYGYTF.